Listed below are T cell receptor beta chains from one sample, sequenced in a study of patients and donors after allogeneic stem cell transplantation. TCRdb reprocessed the RT-PCR reads via MiXCR and lists one record per CDR3 protein. The table records about 200,000 distinct CDR3 sequences, around 40% of them present only once. Specimen: blood, either unsorted or a sorted T cell fraction (not recorded which). The receptors come from a human donor who was either an allogeneic HSCT recipient or a stem cell or donor lymphocyte infusion donor (not recorded which). It is not recorded whose cells these are; they may come from a transplant donor. The CDR3 runs from the conserved cysteine through the conserved F or W. D genes are given only for firm matches. The size of a clone is reported for some rows only, either as once, few or many, or as a class for expanded clones.

d_gene: NA; j_gene: TRBJ1-4; v_gene: TRBV30; abundance: few; CDR3aa: CAWTQRATNEKLFF; CDR3nt: TGTGCCTGGACCCAGAGGGCAACTAATGAAAAACTGTTTTTT
d_gene: NA; j_gene: TRBJ2-7; v_gene: TRBV6-6; abundance: NA; CDR3aa: CASREYAGPSSYEQYF; CDR3nt: TGTGCCAGCAGAGAATACGCGGGCCCCAGCTCCTACGAGCAGTACTTC
d_gene: NA; j_gene: TRBJ1-1; v_gene: TRBV20-1; abundance: NA; CDR3aa: CSARNLIFEAFF; CDR3nt: TGCAGTGCTAGAAACCTTATTTTTGAAGCTTTCTTT
d_gene: NA; j_gene: TRBJ1-6; v_gene: TRBV14; abundance: NA; CDR3aa: CASSQGHPSSYNSPLHF; CDR3nt: TGTGCCAGCAGCCAAGGACACCCGAGCTCCTATAATTCACCCCTCCACTTT
d_gene: NA; j_gene: TRBJ1-2; v_gene: TRBV4-1; abundance: few; CDR3aa: CASSQDRHGRTGYTF; CDR3nt: TGCGCCAGCAGCCAAGACCGGCATGGAAGGACTGGCTACACCTTC
d_gene: NA; j_gene: TRBJ2-7; v_gene: TRBV20-1; abundance: few; CDR3aa: CSASRDGPERQYF; CDR3nt: TGCAGTGCTAGCCGGGACGGGCCAGAGCGGCAGTACTTC
d_gene: NA; j_gene: TRBJ2-5; v_gene: TRBV20-1; abundance: NA; CDR3aa: CSAKGKAAQETQYF; CDR3nt: TGCAGTGCTAAGGGGAAGGCAGCTCAAGAGACCCAGTACTTC
d_gene: NA; j_gene: TRBJ2-7; v_gene: TRBV28; abundance: once; CDR3aa: CASRPLGREQYF; CDR3nt: TGTGCCAGCAGACCACTGGGGCGGGAGCAGTACTTC
d_gene: NA; j_gene: TRBJ1-6; v_gene: TRBV7-9; abundance: NA; CDR3aa: CASSPGGGWALHF; CDR3nt: TGTGCCAGCAGCCCTGGAGGGGGGTGGGCCCTCCACTTT
d_gene: NA; j_gene: TRBJ1-1; v_gene: TRBV6-5; abundance: few; CDR3aa: CASSYTPGRREAFF; CDR3nt: TGTGCCAGCAGTTACACCCCGGGACGTAGGGAAGCTTTCTTT
d_gene: TRBD2; j_gene: TRBJ2-3; v_gene: TRBV12-3/TRBV12-4; abundance: NA; CDR3aa: CASRRSGGADTQYF; CDR3nt: TGTGCCAGCAGAAGGAGCGGGGGTGCAGATACGCAGTATTTT
d_gene: NA; j_gene: TRBJ1-6; v_gene: TRBV18; abundance: NA; CDR3aa: CASSPLRSTYNSPLHF; CDR3nt: TGTGCCAGCTCACCACTGAGGTCAACCTATAATTCACCCCTCCACTTT
d_gene: NA; j_gene: TRBJ2-4; v_gene: TRBV7-8; abundance: NA; CDR3aa: CASSAGTGKNIQYF; CDR3nt: TGTGCCAGCAGCGCCGGGACGGGGAAAAACATTCAGTACTTC
d_gene: NA; j_gene: TRBJ2-7; v_gene: TRBV3-1; abundance: NA; CDR3aa: CASSQVTRGPYEQYF; CDR3nt: TGTGCCAGCAGCCAAGTGACTAGAGGGCCCTACGAGCAGTACTTC
d_gene: NA; j_gene: TRBJ1-1; v_gene: TRBV11-2; abundance: NA; CDR3aa: CASSLVWIDEAFF; CDR3nt: TGTGCCAGCAGCTTAGTCTGGATCGATGAAGCTTTCTTT
d_gene: NA; j_gene: TRBJ1-1; v_gene: TRBV6-1; abundance: NA; CDR3aa: CASSLGPDPEAFF; CDR3nt: TGTGCCAGCAGCTTGGGGCCGGACCCTGAAGCTTTCTTT
d_gene: TRBD2; j_gene: TRBJ2-1; v_gene: TRBV12-3/TRBV12-4; abundance: few; CDR3aa: CASSPTSGGDNNEQFF; CDR3nt: TGTGCCAGCAGTCCGACTAGCGGGGGGGACAACAATGAGCAGTTCTTC
d_gene: NA; j_gene: TRBJ1-1; v_gene: TRBV24-1; abundance: few; CDR3aa: CATSDWGLEAFF; CDR3nt: TGTGCCACCAGTGATTGGGGCTTAGAAGCTTTCTTT
d_gene: NA; j_gene: TRBJ1-5; v_gene: TRBV4-1; abundance: NA; CDR3aa: CASSHRRGQPQHF; CDR3nt: TGCGCCAGCAGCCATCGGAGGGGTCAGCCCCAGCATTTT